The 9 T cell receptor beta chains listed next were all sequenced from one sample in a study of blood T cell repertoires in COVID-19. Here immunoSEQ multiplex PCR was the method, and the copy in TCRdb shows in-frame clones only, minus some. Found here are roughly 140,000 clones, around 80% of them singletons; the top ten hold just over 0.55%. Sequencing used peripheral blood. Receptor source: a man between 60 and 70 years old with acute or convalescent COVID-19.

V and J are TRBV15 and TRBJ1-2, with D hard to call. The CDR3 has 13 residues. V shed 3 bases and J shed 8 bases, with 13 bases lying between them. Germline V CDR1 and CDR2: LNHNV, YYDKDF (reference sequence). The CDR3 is CATSRRPYVGYTF. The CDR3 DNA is TGTGCCACCAGCAGGCGTCCCTACGTGGGCTACACCTTC.

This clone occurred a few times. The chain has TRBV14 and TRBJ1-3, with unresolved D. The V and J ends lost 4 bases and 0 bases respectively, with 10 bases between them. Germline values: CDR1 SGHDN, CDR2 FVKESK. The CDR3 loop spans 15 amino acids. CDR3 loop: CASSPQLLSGNTIYF. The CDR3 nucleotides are TGTGCCAGCAGCCCACAATTGCTCTCTGGAAACACCATATATTTT.

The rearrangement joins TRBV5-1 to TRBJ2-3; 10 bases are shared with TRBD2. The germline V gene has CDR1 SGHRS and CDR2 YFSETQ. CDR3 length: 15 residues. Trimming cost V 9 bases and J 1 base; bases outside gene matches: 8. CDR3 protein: CATTYSGGGTDTQYF. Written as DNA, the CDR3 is TGCGCCACAACCTACAGCGGGGGGGGCACAGATACGCAGTATTTT. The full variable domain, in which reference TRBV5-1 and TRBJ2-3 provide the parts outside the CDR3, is KAGVTQTPRYLIKTRGQQVTLSCSPISGHRSVSWYQQTPGQGLQFLFEYFSETQRNKGNFPGRFSGRQFSNSRSEMNVSTLELGDSALYLCATTYSGGGTDTQYFGPGTRLTVL.

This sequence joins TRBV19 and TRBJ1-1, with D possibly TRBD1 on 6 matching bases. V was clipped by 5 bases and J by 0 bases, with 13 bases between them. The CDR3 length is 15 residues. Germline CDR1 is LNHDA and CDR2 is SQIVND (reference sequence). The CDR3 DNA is TGTGCCAGTAGTTCCCACAGGGTATTGAACACTGAAGCTTTCTTT. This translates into CASSSHRVLNTEAFF. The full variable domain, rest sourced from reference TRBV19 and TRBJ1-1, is DGGITQSPKYLFRKEGQNVTLSCEQNLNHDAMYWYRQDPGQGLRLIYYSQIVNDFQKGDIAEGYSVSREKKESFPLTVTSAQKNPTAFYLCASSSHRVLNTEAFFGQGTRLTVV.

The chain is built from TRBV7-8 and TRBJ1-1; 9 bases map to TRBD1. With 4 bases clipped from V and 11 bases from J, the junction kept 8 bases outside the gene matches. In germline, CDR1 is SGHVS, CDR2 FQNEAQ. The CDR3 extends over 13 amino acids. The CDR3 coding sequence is TGTGCCAGCAGCTACGGACAGGGGAAGTACGCTTTCTTT. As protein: CASSYGQGKYAFF.

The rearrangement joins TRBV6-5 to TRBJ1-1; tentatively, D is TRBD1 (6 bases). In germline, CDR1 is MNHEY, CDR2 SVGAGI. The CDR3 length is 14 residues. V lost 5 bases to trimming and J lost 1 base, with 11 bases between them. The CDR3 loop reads CASSRQATNTEAFF. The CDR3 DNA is TGTGCCAGCAGTCGACAGGCGACGAACACTGAAGCTTTCTTT.

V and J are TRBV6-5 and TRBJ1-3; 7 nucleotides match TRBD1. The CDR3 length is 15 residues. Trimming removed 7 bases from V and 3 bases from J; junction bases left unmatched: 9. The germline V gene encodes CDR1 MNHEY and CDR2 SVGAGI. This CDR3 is CASTRDSSLGNTIYF. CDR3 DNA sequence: TGTGCCAGCACCAGGGACAGTTCCCTTGGAAACACCATATATTTT.

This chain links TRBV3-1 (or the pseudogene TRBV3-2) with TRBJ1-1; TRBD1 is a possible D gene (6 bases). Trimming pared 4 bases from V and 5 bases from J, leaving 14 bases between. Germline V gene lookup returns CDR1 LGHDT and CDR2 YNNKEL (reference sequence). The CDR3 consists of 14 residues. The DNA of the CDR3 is TGTGCCAGCAGCCTCCAAACAGGGAATACTGAAGCTTTCTTT. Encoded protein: CASSLQTGNTEAFF.

CDR3 region: CASSLSGDPGEQYF. In DNA form, the CDR3 reads TGCGCCAGCAGCTTAAGCGGGGACCCGGGGGAGCAGTACTTC. This chain joins TRBV5-1 and TRBJ2-7; TRBD2 aligns across 7 bases. This CDR3 has 14 residues. The J segment lost 7 bases and the V segment lost 2 bases, leaving 9 bases of the junction unmatched. Germline CDR1 reads SGHRS; CDR2 reads YFSETQ.